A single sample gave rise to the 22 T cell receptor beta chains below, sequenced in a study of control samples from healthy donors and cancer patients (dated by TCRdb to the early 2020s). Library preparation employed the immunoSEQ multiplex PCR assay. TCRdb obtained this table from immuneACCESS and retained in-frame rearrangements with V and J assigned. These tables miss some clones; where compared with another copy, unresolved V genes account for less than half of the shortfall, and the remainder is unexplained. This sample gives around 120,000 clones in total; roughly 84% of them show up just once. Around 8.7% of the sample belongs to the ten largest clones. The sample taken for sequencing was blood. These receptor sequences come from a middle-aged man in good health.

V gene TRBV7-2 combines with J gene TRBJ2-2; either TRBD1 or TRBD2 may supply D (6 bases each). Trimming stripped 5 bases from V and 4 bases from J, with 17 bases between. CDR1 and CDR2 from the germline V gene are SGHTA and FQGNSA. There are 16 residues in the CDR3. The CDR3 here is CASSPRGARGTGELFF. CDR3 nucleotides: TGTGCCAGCAGCCCTAGGGGGGCGAGAGGCACCGGGGAGCTGTTTTTT.

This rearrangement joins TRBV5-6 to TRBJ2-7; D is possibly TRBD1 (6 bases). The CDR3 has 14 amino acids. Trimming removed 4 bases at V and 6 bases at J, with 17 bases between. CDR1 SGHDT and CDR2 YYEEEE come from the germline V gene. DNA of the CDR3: TGTGCCAGCAGCAAAAACAGGGTAGTCGGCGAGCAGTACTTC. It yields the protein CASSKNRVVGEQYF.

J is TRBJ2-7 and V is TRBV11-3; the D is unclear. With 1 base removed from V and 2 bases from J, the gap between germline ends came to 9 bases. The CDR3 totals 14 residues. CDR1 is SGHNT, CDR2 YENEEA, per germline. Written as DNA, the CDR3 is TGTGCCAGCAGCTTAGTAGCCCACACCTACGAGCAGTACTTC. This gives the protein CASSLVAHTYEQYF.

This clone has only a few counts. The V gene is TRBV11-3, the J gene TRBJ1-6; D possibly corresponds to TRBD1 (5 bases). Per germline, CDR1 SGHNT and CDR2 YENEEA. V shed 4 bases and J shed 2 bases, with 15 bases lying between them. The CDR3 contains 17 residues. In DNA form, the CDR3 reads TGTGCCAGCAGCTCCCGCGTGGGGGGGGCCTATAATTCACCCCTCCACTTT. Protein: CASSSRVGGAYNSPLHF.

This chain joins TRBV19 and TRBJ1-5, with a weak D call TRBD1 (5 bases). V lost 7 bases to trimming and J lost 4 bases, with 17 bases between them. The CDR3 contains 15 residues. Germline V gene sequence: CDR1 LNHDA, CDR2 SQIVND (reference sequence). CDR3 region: CASTKAGRANQPQHF. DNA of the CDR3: TGTGCCAGTACCAAGGCGGGACGGGCAAATCAGCCCCAGCATTTT. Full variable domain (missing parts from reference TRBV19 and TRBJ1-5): DGGITQSPKYLFRKEGQNVTLSCEQNLNHDAMYWYRQDPGQGLRLIYYSQIVNDFQKGDIAEGYSVSREKKESFPLTVTSAQKNPTAFYLCASTKAGRANQPQHFGDGTRLSIL.

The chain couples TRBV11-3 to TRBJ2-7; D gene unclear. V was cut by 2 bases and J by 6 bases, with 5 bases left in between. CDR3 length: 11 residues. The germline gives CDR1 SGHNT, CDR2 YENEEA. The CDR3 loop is CASSLTSEQYF. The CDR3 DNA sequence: TGTGCCAGCAGCTTAACGAGCGAGCAGTACTTC.

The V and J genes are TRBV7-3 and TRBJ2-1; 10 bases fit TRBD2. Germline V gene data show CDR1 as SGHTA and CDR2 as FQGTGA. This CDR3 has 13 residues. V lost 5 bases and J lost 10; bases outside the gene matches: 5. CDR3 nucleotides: TGTGCCAGCAGCGCCACGGGACTAGCGGAGCAGTTCTTC. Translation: CASSATGLAEQFF.

This CDR3 reads CASSLTQGTAGELFF. The CDR3 DNA reads TGCGCCAGCAGCTTGACTCAGGGGACGGCCGGGGAGCTGTTTTTT. The rearrangement links TRBV5-1 to TRBJ2-2; possible D gene TRBD1, 6 bases. Deletions cut 1 base from V and 6 bases from J, with 13 bases between. Germline CDR1 SGHRS, CDR2 YFSETQ. This CDR3 is built from 15 residues.

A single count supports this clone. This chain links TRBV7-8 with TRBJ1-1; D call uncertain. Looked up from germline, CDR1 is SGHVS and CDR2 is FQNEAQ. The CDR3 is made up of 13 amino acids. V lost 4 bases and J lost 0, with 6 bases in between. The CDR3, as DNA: TGTGCCAGCAGCTCGTGGGTGAACACTGAAGCTTTCTTT. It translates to CASSSWVNTEAFF.

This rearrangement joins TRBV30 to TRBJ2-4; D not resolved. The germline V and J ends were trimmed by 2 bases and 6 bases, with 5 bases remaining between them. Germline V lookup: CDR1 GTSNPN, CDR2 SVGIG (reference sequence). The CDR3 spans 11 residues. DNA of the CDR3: TGTGCCTGGAGTTATGGAAACATTCAGTACTTC. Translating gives CAWSYGNIQYF. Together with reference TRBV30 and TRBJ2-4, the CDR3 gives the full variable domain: SQTIHQWPATLVQPVGSPLSLECTVEGTSNPNLYWYRQAAGRGLQLLFYSVGIGQISSEVPQNLSASRPQDRQFILSSKKLLLSDSGFYLCAWSYGNIQYFGAGTRLSVL.

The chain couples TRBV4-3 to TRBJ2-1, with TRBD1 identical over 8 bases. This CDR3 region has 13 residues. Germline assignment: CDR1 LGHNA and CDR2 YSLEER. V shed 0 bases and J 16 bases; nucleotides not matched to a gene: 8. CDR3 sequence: CASSQDRGTGYFF. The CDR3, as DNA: TGCGCCAGCAGCCAAGATCGGGGGACAGGTTATTTCTTC.

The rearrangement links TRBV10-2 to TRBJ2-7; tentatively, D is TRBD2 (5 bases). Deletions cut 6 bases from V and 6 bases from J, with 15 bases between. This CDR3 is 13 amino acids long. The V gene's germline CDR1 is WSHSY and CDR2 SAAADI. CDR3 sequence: CASRRLEGPEQYF. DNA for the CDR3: TGCGCCAGCAGACGACTTGAGGGTCCCGAGCAGTACTTC.

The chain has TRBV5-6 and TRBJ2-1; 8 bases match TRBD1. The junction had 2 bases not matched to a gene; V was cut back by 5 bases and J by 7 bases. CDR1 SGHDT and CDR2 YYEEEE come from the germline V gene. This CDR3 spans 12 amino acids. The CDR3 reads CASRTGGNEQFF. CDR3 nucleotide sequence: TGTGCCAGCAGAACAGGGGGAAATGAGCAGTTCTTC.

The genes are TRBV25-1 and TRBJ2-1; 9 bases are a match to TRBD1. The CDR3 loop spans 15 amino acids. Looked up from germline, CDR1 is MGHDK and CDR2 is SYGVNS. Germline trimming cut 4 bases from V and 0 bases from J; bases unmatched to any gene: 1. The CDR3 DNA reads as TGTGCCAGCAGTGCGGACAGGGGCTCCTACAATGAGCAGTTCTTC. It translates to CASSADRGSYNEQFF.

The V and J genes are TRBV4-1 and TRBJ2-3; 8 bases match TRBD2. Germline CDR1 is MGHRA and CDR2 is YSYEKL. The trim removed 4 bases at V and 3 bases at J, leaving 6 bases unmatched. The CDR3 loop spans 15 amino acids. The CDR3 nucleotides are TGCGCCAGCAGCCTACGTCAGCGGGGGACAGATACGCAGTATTTT. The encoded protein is CASSLRQRGTDTQYF.

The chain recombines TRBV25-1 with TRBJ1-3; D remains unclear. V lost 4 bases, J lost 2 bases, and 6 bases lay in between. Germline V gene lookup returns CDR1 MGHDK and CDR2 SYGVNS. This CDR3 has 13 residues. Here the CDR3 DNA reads TGTGCCAGCAGTGTAGGGACTGGAAACACCATATATTTT. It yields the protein CASSVGTGNTIYF. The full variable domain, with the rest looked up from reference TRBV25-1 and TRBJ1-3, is EADIYQTPRYLVIGTGKKITLECSQTMGHDKMYWYQQDPGMELHLIHYSYGVNSTEKGDLSSESTVSRIRTEHFPLTLESARPSHTSQYLCASSVGTGNTIYFGEGSWLTVV.

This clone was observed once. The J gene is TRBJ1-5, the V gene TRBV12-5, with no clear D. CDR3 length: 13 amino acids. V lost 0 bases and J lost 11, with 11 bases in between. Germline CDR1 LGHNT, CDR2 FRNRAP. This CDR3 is CASGLVEGRAQHF. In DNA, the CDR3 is TGTGCTAGTGGTTTGGTAGAGGGTAGGGCCCAGCATTTT.

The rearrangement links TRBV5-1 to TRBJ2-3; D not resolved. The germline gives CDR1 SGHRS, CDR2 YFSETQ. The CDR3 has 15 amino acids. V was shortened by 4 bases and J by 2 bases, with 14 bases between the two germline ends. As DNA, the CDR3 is TGCGCCAGCAGCCCCGGGCCTACGTTCACAGATACGCAGTATTTT. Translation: CASSPGPTFTDTQYF.

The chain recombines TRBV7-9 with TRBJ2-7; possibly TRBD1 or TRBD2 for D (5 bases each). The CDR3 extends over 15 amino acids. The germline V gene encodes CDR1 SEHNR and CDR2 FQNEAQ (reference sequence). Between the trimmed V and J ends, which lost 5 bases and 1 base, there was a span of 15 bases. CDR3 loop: CASSIIRDGSYEQYF. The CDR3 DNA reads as TGTGCCAGCAGCATAATCCGGGACGGATCCTACGAGCAGTACTTC. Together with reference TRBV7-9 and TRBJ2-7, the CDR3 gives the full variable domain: DTGVSQNPRHKITKRGQNVTFRCDPISEHNRLYWYRQTLGQGPEFLTYFQNEAQLEKSRLLSDRFSAERPKGSFSTLEIQRTEQGDSAMYLCASSIIRDGSYEQYFGPGTRLTVT.

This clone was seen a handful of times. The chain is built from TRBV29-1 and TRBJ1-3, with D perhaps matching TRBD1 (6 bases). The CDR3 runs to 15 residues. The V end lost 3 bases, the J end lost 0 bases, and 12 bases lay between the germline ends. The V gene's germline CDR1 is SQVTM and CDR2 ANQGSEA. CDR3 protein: CSVDTGRSSGNTIYF. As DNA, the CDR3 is TGCAGCGTTGATACAGGGCGGAGCTCTGGAAACACCATATATTTT.

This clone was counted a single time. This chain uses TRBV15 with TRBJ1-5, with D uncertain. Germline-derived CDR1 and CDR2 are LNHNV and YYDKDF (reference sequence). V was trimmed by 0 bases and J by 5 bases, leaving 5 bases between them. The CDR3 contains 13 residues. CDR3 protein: CATSREVDQPQHF. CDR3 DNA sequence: TGTGCCACCAGCAGAGAGGTGGATCAGCCCCAGCATTTT.

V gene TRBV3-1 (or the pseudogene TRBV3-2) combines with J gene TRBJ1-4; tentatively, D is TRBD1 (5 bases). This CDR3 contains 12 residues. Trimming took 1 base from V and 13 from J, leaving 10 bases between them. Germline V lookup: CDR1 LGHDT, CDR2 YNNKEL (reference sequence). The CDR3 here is CASSQGNRLLFF. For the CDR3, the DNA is TGTGCCAGCAGCCAAGGGAACAGGCTACTGTTTTTT.